This TCR beta chain is drawn from a study of blood T cell repertoires in COVID-19. As for the study in general: Both acute and convalescent COVID-19 samples were obtained from the United States, Italy and Spain.

Under the authors' procedure: Counts of nucleated cells, estimated from reference gene primer amplification, were obtained. The data were produced by immunoSEQ multiplex PCR, yet TCRdb's version contains in-frame clones alone and is incomplete. V and J calls and clone size are those listed in that table; D and trimming were worked out from the DNA. The sample has 280,000 or so clones; 86% are singletons. Trimming at V came to 5 bases and at J to 2 bases, leaving 5 bases not matched to a gene. This CDR3 contains 15 residues. CDR1 is SEHNR and CDR2 is FQNEAQ in the germline V gene (reference sequence).

Sequencing was done on a sample of peripheral blood. V is TRBV7-9 and J is TRBJ2-3; 9 bases align to TRBD1. The TCR comes from a woman aged 30 to 39 who had recovered from COVID-19. The CDR3 is CASSLTGGITDTQYF. Here the CDR3 DNA reads TGTGCCAGCAGCCTGACAGGGGGAATCACAGATACGCAGTATTTT.